The 9 T cell receptor beta chains given below trace back to one sample, sequenced in a study of blood T cell repertoires in COVID-19. Clones were read by immunoSEQ multiplex PCR, and TCRdb kept only the in-frame ones, dropping some. The top ten clones hold 3.8% of a sample with 100,000 to 150,000 clones, roughly four fifths of them seen once. The specimen was peripheral blood. The receptors were sampled from a woman aged 50 to 60 with acute or convalescent COVID-19.

This rearrangement joins TRBV5-5 to TRBJ1-6; D is possibly TRBD1 (5 bases). Germline assignment: CDR1 SGHKS and CDR2 YYEKEE (reference sequence). V was pared by 1 base and J by 8 bases, with 13 bases between. CDR3 length equals 15 residues. The CDR3 sequence: CASSLTLQDHSPLHF. In nucleotides, the CDR3 is TGTGCCAGCAGCTTGACGCTACAGGATCATTCACCCCTCCACTTT.

The chain joins TRBV7-9 to TRBJ1-3, with D maybe TRBD1 (6 bases). This CDR3 is 14 amino acids long. Per germline, CDR1 SEHNR and CDR2 FQNEAQ (reference sequence). Trimming shortened V by 5 bases and J by 3 bases, and 11 bases separated the two germline ends. In DNA, the CDR3 is TGTGCCAGCAGCCGAGGGGGTAGTGGAAACACCATATATTTT. As protein: CASSRGGSGNTIYF.

V and J are TRBV19 and TRBJ1-5, with 7 positions matching TRBD1. The CDR3 length is 14 residues. Trimming at V came to 3 bases and at J to 7 bases, leaving 6 bases not matched to a gene. Germline values: CDR1 LNHDA, CDR2 SQIVND (reference sequence). The CDR3: CASSMVKGAQPQHF. CDR3 nucleotide sequence: TGTGCCAGTAGTATGGTAAAGGGGGCCCAGCCCCAGCATTTT. The entire variable domain, with the rest obtained from reference TRBV19 and TRBJ1-5, is as follows: DGGITQSPKYLFRKEGQNVTLSCEQNLNHDAMYWYRQDPGQGLRLIYYSQIVNDFQKGDIAEGYSVSREKKESFPLTVTSAQKNPTAFYLCASSMVKGAQPQHFGDGTRLSIL.

The chain uses TRBV29-1 and TRBJ2-1, with 9 bases lining up with TRBD2. Germline V gene sequence: CDR1 SQVTM, CDR2 ANQGSEA. V lost 7 bases and J lost 10; bases outside the gene matches: 8. The length of the CDR3 is 12 residues. The CDR3 sequence: CSGASGIMEQFF. CDR3 nucleotide sequence: TGCAGCGGTGCTAGCGGGATCATGGAGCAGTTCTTC.

This chain joins TRBV6-1 and TRBJ2-7; D is unresolved. This CDR3 is 15 amino acids long. CDR1 and CDR2 (germline): MNHNS, SASEGT. V lost 3 bases and J 0 bases, leaving 12 bases between the germline ends. The CDR3 DNA is TGTGCCAGCAGTGAGTCCAGGTACAGCTCCTACGAGCAGTACTTC. Translated, it gives CASSESRYSSYEQYF.

The gene calls are TRBV14 and TRBJ2-5, with D hard to call. Germline V gene lookup returns CDR1 SGHDN and CDR2 FVKESK. This CDR3 has 14 residues. V was trimmed by 2 bases and J by 1 base, leaving 8 bases between them. The CDR3 DNA is TGTGCCAGCAGCCAATTGAACAGCCAAGAGACCCAGTACTTC. Translated: CASSQLNSQETQYF.

This chain joins TRBV7-3 and TRBJ2-1; D is ambiguous. V was pared by 2 bases and J by 0 bases, with 11 bases between. Germline CDR1 is SGHTA and CDR2 is FQGTGA. The CDR3 is made up of 16 amino acids. The CDR3 DNA reads TGTGCCAGCAGCTTAGGGTCGTGGAGCTCCTACAATGAGCAGTTCTTC. This translates into CASSLGSWSSYNEQFF.

The chain has TRBV6-1 and TRBJ2-7; D might be TRBD1 (6 bases). The CDR3 runs 12 residues. Germline lookup yields CDR1 MNHNS and CDR2 SASEGT. V dropped 6 bases and J dropped 4 bases, with 10 bases sitting between them. CDR3 nucleotides: TGTGCCAGCAGAGATACAGGGTACGAGCAGTACTTC. As protein: CASRDTGYEQYF.

CDR3 sequence: CASSSSGTSVPDTQYF. The DNA for the CDR3 is TGTGCCAGCAGCTCCTCCGGGACTAGCGTACCAGATACGCAGTATTTT. The V and J genes are TRBV7-3 and TRBJ2-3, with TRBD2 matching 10 bases. The CDR3 sequence is 16 residues long. Germline CDR1 SGHTA, CDR2 FQGTGA. Trimming removed 4 bases from V and 4 bases from J; junction bases left unmatched: 8.